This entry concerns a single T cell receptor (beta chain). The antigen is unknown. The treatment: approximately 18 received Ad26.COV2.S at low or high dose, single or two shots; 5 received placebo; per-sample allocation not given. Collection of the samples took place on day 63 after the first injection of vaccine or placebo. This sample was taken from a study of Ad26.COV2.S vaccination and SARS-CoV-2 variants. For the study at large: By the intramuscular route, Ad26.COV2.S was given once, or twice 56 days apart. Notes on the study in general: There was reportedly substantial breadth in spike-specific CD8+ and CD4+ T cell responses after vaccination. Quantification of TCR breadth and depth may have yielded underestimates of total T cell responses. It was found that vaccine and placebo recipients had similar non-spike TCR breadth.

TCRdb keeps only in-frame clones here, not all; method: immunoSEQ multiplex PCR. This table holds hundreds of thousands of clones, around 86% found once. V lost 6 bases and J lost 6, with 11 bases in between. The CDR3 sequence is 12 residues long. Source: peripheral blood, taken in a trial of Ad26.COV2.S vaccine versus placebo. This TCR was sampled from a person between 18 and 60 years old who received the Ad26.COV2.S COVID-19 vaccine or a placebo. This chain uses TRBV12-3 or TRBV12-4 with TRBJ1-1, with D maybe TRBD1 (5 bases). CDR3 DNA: TGTGCCAGCAGACCCAGGACACCTGAAGCTTTCTTT. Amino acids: CASRPRTPEAFF.